This T cell receptor (beta chain) emerged from a study of radiotherapy plus CTLA-4 blockade in lung cancer. Background on the study: Among patients, about 17% showed objective responses, and around 30% had disease control. Whole-study findings and limits: Early blood T cell clone changes and increased post-radiation serum interferon-beta were reportedly the strongest response predictors. After treatment with radiotherapy plus ipilimumab, TCR clones that came from the tumor expanded in blood.

This clone is medium-sized (0.01 to 0.1%) in the sample. Its specificity is not known. This table comes from immunoSEQ multiplex PCR, and its TCRdb copy is limited to in-frame clones, with some not included. The profile shows 35,000 to 40,000 clones, more than 80% of them singletons. Focal radiation and CTLA-4 blockade (ipilimumab) were tested in chemo-refractory metastatic non-small-cell lung cancer patients. Looked up from germline, CDR1 is SEHNR and CDR2 is FQNEAQ (reference sequence). The CDR3 is 17 residues long. The ends lost 6 bases at V and 8 bases at J; junction bases unmatched: 15. The receptor was derived from a human donor with non-small cell lung cancer who had stable disease on radiotherapy plus ipilimumab. The chain has TRBV7-9 and TRBJ2-1; 11 nucleotides agree with TRBD2. Sequences were derived from peripheral blood, sampled from a patient treated with radiotherapy plus ipilimumab. The CDR3 reads CASSSWLAGGPRDEQFF. CDR3 sequence (DNA): TGTGCCAGCAGTTCCTGGCTAGCGGGAGGACCCCGAGATGAGCAGTTCTTC.